One and the same sample provided the 16 T cell receptor beta chains below, sequenced in a study of blood T cells in healthy people across ages. It was with a sample-barcoded 5' primer and a J-beta primer mix that a second PCR of roughly 7 to 11 cycles was run. TCRdb reprocessed the 5' RACE reads with MiXCR, giving one entry per CDR3 protein. In the table there are approximately 1,700,000 distinct CDR3 sequences, approximately 40% of which are singletons. Source material: blood. The receptors derive from a human donor in good health.

This clonotype has just a few counts. The chain employs TRBV6-6 and TRBJ1-1; D unclear. Germline assignment: CDR1 MNHNY and CDR2 SVGAGI (reference sequence). The CDR3 has 14 residues. The germline V and J ends were trimmed by 0 bases and 4 bases, with 9 bases remaining between them. In DNA, the CDR3 is TGTGCCAGCAGTTACTCGACGGAAATCACTGAAGCTTTCTTT. Its translation is CASSYSTEITEAFF.

The chain joins TRBV28 to TRBJ2-7; no firm D call. This CDR3 contains 14 residues. V was shortened by 2 bases and J by 3 bases, with 11 bases between the two germline ends. Germline CDR1 MDHEN, CDR2 SYDVKM. CDR3 nucleotides: TGTGCCAGCAGTTTAGTGAACGGTCTCTACGAGCAGTACTTC. Translating gives CASSLVNGLYEQYF. The whole variable domain, filled in from reference TRBV28 and TRBJ2-7, reads DVKVTQSSRYLVKRTGEKVFLECVQDMDHENMFWYRQDPGLGLRLIYFSYDVKMKEKGDIPEGYSVSREKKERFSLILESASTNQTSMYLCASSLVNGLYEQYFGPGTRLTVT.

In the case of this clonotype: A read error may account for a junction end that differs from germline. This rearrangement joins TRBV9 to TRBJ2-5; D remains ambiguous. Germline loops: CDR1 SGDLS, CDR2 YYNGEE. This CDR3 comprises 15 residues. The CDR3 reads CAGSVGIEYQETQYF. Here the CDR3 DNA reads TGTGCCGGCAGCGTCGGAATAGAATACCAAGAGACCCAGTACTTC.

The rearrangement joins TRBV6-2 or TRBV6-3 to TRBJ1-5, with a weak D call TRBD1 (5 bases). This CDR3 has 13 residues. The germline V gene has CDR1 MNHEY and CDR2 SVGEGT. The ends were cut back, 6 bases at V and 5 bases at J, with 11 bases in the middle. The CDR3 is CASRHRRYQPQHF. The CDR3 DNA is TGTGCCAGCAGACACAGGAGGTATCAGCCCCAGCATTTT.

The V call is TRBV5-1, the J call TRBJ2-5; D might be TRBD2 (5 bases). Germline CDR1 SGHRS, CDR2 YFSETQ. The CDR3 is made up of 15 amino acids. The V end lost 4 bases, the J end lost 3 bases, and 16 bases lay between the germline ends. This CDR3 is CASSLRPAGEETQYF. In nucleotides, the CDR3 is TGCGCCAGCAGCCTGAGGCCCGCCGGGGAAGAGACCCAGTACTTC.

The CDR3 spells CSARGLGEGNEQYF. In nucleotides, the CDR3 is TGCAGTGCTAGGGGACTAGGGGAGGGCAATGAGCAGTACTTC. The rearrangement uses TRBV20-1 and TRBJ2-5; TRBD2 matches 8 bases. This CDR3 region has 14 residues. CDR1 DFQATT and CDR2 SNEGSKA come from the germline V gene (reference sequence). The V gene end was trimmed by 3 bases and the J gene end by 11 bases; junction bases not matched to a gene: 14.

The chain links TRBV12-3 or TRBV12-4 to TRBJ1-2, with TRBD1 matching 8 bases. The CDR3 extends over 14 amino acids. Trimming removed 6 bases from V and 5 bases from J; junction bases left unmatched: 8. Here the CDR3 reads CASSNRGRRYGYTF. The CDR3 bases are TGTGCCAGCAGCAACAGGGGGAGGAGGTATGGCTACACCTTC.

This sequence joins TRBV3-1 and TRBJ2-7, with D perhaps matching TRBD1 (6 bases). From germline, CDR1 is LGHDT and CDR2 YNNKEL (reference sequence). The CDR3 has 12 amino acids. V lost 10 bases to trimming and J lost 2 bases, with 12 bases between them. The CDR3 nucleotides read TGTGCCACCGGGACATTCCCCTACGAGCAGTACTTC. Translation gives CATGTFPYEQYF.

The rearrangement links TRBV5-4 to TRBJ2-5, with D maybe TRBD1 (6 bases). This CDR3 contains 14 residues. Germline CDR1 and CDR2: SGHNT and YYREEE (reference sequence). Trimming stripped 4 bases from V and 5 bases from J, with 15 bases between. Here the CDR3 DNA reads TGTGCCAGCAGCCTACGGACAGATGGGGAGACCCAGTACTTC. Translation: CASSLRTDGETQYF.

This clonotype was counted a few times. A read error may produce the germline difference seen at one junction end. The V gene is TRBV18, the J gene TRBJ2-7; no firm D call. Per germline, CDR1 KGHSH and CDR2 LQKENI. CDR3 length: 13 residues. The CDR3, as DNA: TGTGCCAGCTCACAGGACCCTAGTTCCGAGCGGTACTTC. Translating gives CASSQDPSSERYF.

The V and J genes are TRBV7-3 and TRBJ2-1; weak D call: TRBD1 (6 bases). The CDR3 has 16 residues. V was pared by 5 bases and J by 0 bases, with 14 bases between. Germline V gene data show CDR1 as SGHTA and CDR2 as FQGTGA. For the CDR3, the DNA is TGTGCCAGCAGCAAAACCGGGACACTCTCCTACAATGAGCAGTTCTTC. The encoded protein is CASSKTGTLSYNEQFF.

This chain's CDR3 is CASSKKGQGRVNEQFF. Written as DNA, the CDR3 is TGCGCCAGCAGCAAGAAGGGCCAGGGGAGAGTTAATGAGCAGTTCTTC. The gene calls are TRBV4-3 and TRBJ2-1, with D tentatively TRBD1 (6 bases). Germline CDR1 LGHNA, CDR2 YSLEER. This CDR3 has 16 amino acids. V lost 5 bases and J lost 7, with 21 bases in between.

The rearrangement uses TRBV11-1 and TRBJ2-7; D is ambiguous. Between the trimmed V and J ends, which lost 1 base and 5 bases, there was a span of 6 bases. CDR1 is SGHAT, CDR2 FQDESV, per germline (reference sequence). The CDR3 runs 12 residues. CDR3 protein: CASSLVVDEQYF. The CDR3 DNA reads as TGTGCCAGCAGCTTAGTGGTCGACGAGCAGTACTTC.

This chain connects TRBV28 to TRBJ2-4; 10 nucleotides match TRBD1. The J call may not be correct, given that the DNA end is closer to TRBJ2-7. The CDR3 spans 17 residues. Germline V gene data show CDR1 as MDHEN and CDR2 as SYDVKM. This CDR3 is CASSSGQGEGVVNEQYF. In DNA, the CDR3 is TGTGCCAGCAGTTCCGGACAGGGGGAAGGAGTTGTCAACGAGCAGTACTTC.

This clonotype was observed once. CDR3 DNA sequence: TGTGCCAGCAGCTTATACGGGGGGGCTTACAATGAGCAGTACTTC. Residues: CASSLYGGAYNEQYF. The chain carries TRBV11-2 and TRBJ2-4; 8 bases fit TRBD2. The germline CDR1 and CDR2 sequences are SGHAT and FQNNGV. Trimming cost V 2 bases and J 13 bases; bases outside gene matches: 13. This CDR3 has 15 residues.

V is TRBV2 and J is TRBJ1-2; no definite D call. CDR3 length: 11 amino acids. The V and J ends lost 8 bases and 2 bases respectively, with 6 bases between them. Germline V gene data show CDR1 as SNHLY and CDR2 as FYNNEI. CDR3 DNA: TGTGCCAGCGGTCGAAACTATGGCTACACCTTC. It yields the protein CASGRNYGYTF.